This is a list of T cell receptor beta chains from one sample in a study of blood T cell repertoires in COVID-19. Sequenced by immunoSEQ multiplex PCR; TCRdb stores in-frame clones only, minus some. This table has hundreds of thousands of clones, 80% to 90% appearing once. The specimen sequenced was peripheral blood. The receptors derive from a man aged 25-45 years with active or convalescent COVID-19. CDR3s include the opening cysteine and the closing phenylalanine or tryptophan. The order of the fields is J gene, V gene, CDR3 length, CDR3 protein.

TRBJ2-2,TRBV6-4,15,CASSTSGGAPEELFF
TRBJ1-6,TRBV20-1,13,CSASQQPYSPLHF
TRBJ2-7,TRBV7-7,15,CASSLGPGLESEQYF
TRBJ1-6,TRBV7-9,15,CASSLTGQGDSPLHF
TRBJ1-2,TRBV18,13,CASSPDRDYGYTF
TRBJ1-5,TRBV7-2,14,CASSLDSSNQPQHF
TRBJ2-1,TRBV9,16,CASSVAGRQGWGEQFF
TRBJ2-6,TRBV19,15,CATQRQASGANVLTF
TRBJ1-1,TRBV19,16,CASSIRPGGVNTEAFF
TRBJ1-1,TRBV9,14,CASSANQVYTEAFF
TRBJ2-3,TRBV19,16,CASTVRASGGTDTQYF
TRBJ1-5,TRBV28,16,CASSPSPPGMDQPQHF
TRBJ2-7,TRBV5-5,17,CASSFSLQGRFAYEQYF
TRBJ1-2,TRBV4-1,14,CASSQEQALGGYTF
TRBJ2-7,TRBV6-2/TRBV6-3,18,CASSYTGLAGGSTYEQYF
TRBJ2-5,TRBV2,14,CASNGGQYQETQYF
TRBJ1-5,TRBV5-8,14,CASSLAGVVMPQHF
TRBJ1-1,TRBV7-6,14,CASSLSQGAGEAFF
TRBJ1-3,TRBV5-6,18,CASSPTGTRPNSGNTIYF
TRBJ2-2,TRBV19,15,CAPKWRPRNTGELFF
TRBJ2-2,TRBV19,15,CASSIAGRAAGELFF
TRBJ2-1,TRBV4-3,16,CASSQGRDYLYNEQFF
TRBJ2-2,TRBV5-6,17,CASSLSISGSFPGELFF
TRBJ2-1,TRBV5-1,13,CASGGQGVDEQFF
TRBJ2-7,TRBV5-1,15,CASSLGQGASYEQYF
TRBJ2-7,TRBV7-2,17,CASSLKATGGALYEQYF
TRBJ1-4,TRBV13,14,CASSLRQGDEKLFF
TRBJ2-4,TRBV7-9,12,CASSSGGTIQYF
TRBJ1-6,TRBV4-3,15,CASSQVKDFNSPLHF
TRBJ2-2,TRBV12-3/TRBV12-4,13,CASSLGVPGELFF
TRBJ2-4,TRBV7-2,18,CASSLFTRQAVAKNIQYF
TRBJ1-5,TRBV27,14,CASSLSLRGQPQHF
TRBJ1-2,TRBV9,11,CASSSGAGEAF
TRBJ1-5,TRBV6-1,15,CASSEAPGFAQPQHF
TRBJ2-1,TRBV19,19,CASSSPLAGVPQRTNEQFF
TRBJ1-5,TRBV28,14,CASSYPGQGRAQHF
TRBJ2-7,TRBV5-1,14,CASSLGQGSYEQYF
TRBJ1-5,TRBV9,13,CASSVAPNQPQHF
TRBJ2-7,TRBV19,13,CASSIGGSHEQYF
TRBJ1-1,TRBV12-3/TRBV12-4,12,CASNYLNTEAFF
TRBJ2-6,TRBV7-2,16,CASRRTGGSGANVLTF
TRBJ1-4,TRBV5-8,16,CASSFNRGGRHEKLFF
TRBJ1-4,TRBV7-9,15,CASSLDGQHNEKLFF
TRBJ1-2,TRBV28,15,CASTLRRDSNYGYTF
TRBJ2-1,TRBV11-2,16,CASSRPYGTSLNEQFF
TRBJ1-2,TRBV11-2,14,CASSPPGQSYGYTF
TRBJ1-1,TRBV5-1,14,CASSLDSGNTEAFF
TRBJ1-1,TRBV6-2/TRBV6-3,15,CASSYSPGVNTEAFF
TRBJ1-4,TRBV23-1,14,CASRKDRERGKLFF
TRBJ2-7,TRBV24-1,19,CATSDLGRPGQDSSYEQYF
TRBJ1-2,TRBV9,14,CASSVGSGGYGYTF
TRBJ2-7,TRBV2,15,CASKQGSGPSYEQYF
TRBJ1-4,TRBV10-3,14,CATRRGDTNEKLFF